This section outlines one TCR beta chain sequence together with its context. There are 14 residues in the CDR3. J was trimmed by 9 bases and V by 5 bases; bases with no gene match: 6. Germline assignment: CDR1 LGHDT and CDR2 YNNKEL (reference sequence). The data derive from a study of blood T cell repertoires in COVID-19. For the study at large: The cDNA or gDNA used as material had been derived from T cells, B-cell-depleted T cells, or PBMCs.

Original processing methods: Using reference gene primer amplification, nucleated cell counts were estimated. Produced via immunoSEQ multiplex PCR; TCRdb's table is partial and in-frame only. V, J and clone size are those of that table, while D and trimming were read from the DNA. Of almost 300,000 clones listed, 85% to 90% are singletons. The source is a man aged 70 or older with acute or convalescent COVID-19. The sample consisted of peripheral blood. This chain links TRBV3-1 (or the pseudogene TRBV3-2) with TRBJ2-7; 14 bases are shared with TRBD2. CDR3 residues: CASSKGLAGEWQYF. The CDR3 bases are TGTGCCAGCAGCAAGGGACTAGCGGGGGAATGGCAGTACTTC.